Reported below is one TCR beta chain. The antigen is undetermined. Replicate PCRs run on sorted subsets employed 200 ng DNA, around 31,000 T cell genomes. Data came from immunoSEQ multiplex PCR; TCRdb stores just in-frame clones and leaves some out. The sample holds a few million clones, approximately 95% seen once. This entry is derived from a study of shared clonotypes between healthy human individuals. Study conclusions and caveats: Sharing of clonotypes among donors was expected to vary with sequencing depth.

Every contributor of samples was a Caucasian grown-up residing in Nashville, Tennessee. Researchers partitioned CD4+ cells into CD45RA+ naive and CD45RA-negative memory subsets. Losses at the gene ends were 2 bases for V and 15 bases for J; bases not matched to a gene: 7. CDR1 and CDR2 (germline): MNHNS, SASEGT. CDR3 length equals 12 residues. The genes are TRBV6-1 and TRBJ2-4; 7 bases agree with TRBD1. The specimen sequenced was naive CD4+ T cells sorted from blood. As to subset: CD45RA+ positively selected. The receptor comes from a man in his late teens or twenties in good health. The CDR3 region is CASSESGQASYF. CDR3 DNA sequence: TGTGCCAGCAGTGAATCAGGACAGGCTTCGTACTTC.